The clone carrying this TCR beta chain turned up a few times. No antigen is known for it. These data originate in a study of cytomegalovirus exposure and HLA in healthy donors. General study points: The study designated 150 or so TCR beta chains cytomegalovirus-associated. Previously analyzed data showed that most TCR beta V segments were productive at a frequency of about 87% or about 30%.

It was with 60 Vbeta and 13 Jbeta primers that the PCR ran. Repertoires were generated with immunoSEQ multiplex PCR, while TCRdb's copy carries only in-frame clones and drops some. Of approximately 170,000 clones listed, roughly 80% are singletons. Sequencing used PBMCs. This receptor was taken from a man aged 45-60 years in good health and CMV-seropositive.

The CDR3 nucleotides are TGTGCCAGCAGCGGGGGGACTAGCGGAGACGAGCAGTACTTC. Residues: CASSGGTSGDEQYF. The chain links TRBV5-5 to TRBJ2-7; 11 bases are a match to TRBD2. The trim removed 4 bases at V and 5 bases at J, leaving 5 bases unmatched. CDR1 is SGHKS and CDR2 is YYEKEE in the germline V gene (reference sequence). This CDR3 has 14 residues. Full variable domain (remainder filled in from reference TRBV5-5 and TRBJ2-7): DAGVTQSPTHLIKTRGQQVTLRCSPISGHKSVSWYQQVLGQGPQFIFQYYEKEERGRGNFPDRFSARQFPNYSSELNVNALLLGDSALYLCASSGGTSGDEQYFGPGTRLTVT.